The 17 T cell receptor beta chains presented below share a single source sample, sequenced in a study of metastatic and nonmetastatic thyroid tumors. No patient received treatment before thyroid surgery. With MiXCR, TCRdb reprocessed the PCR reads. The sample records approximately 90,000 clones, over 8.5% being singletons. The sample was blood. All receptors come from a female donor with papillary thyroid cancer or a benign thyroid nodule (not recorded which). Some clones in this sample may be carry-over from other donors' samples.

This clone was seen repeatedly, ten times or more. The genes are TRBV19 and TRBJ1-6; D is unclear. Germline V lookup: CDR1 LNHDA, CDR2 SQIVND (reference sequence). V was trimmed by 6 bases and J by 7 bases, leaving 19 bases between them. The CDR3 consists of 16 residues. This CDR3 is CASSPIKTGANSPLHF. The CDR3 region has the DNA TGTGCCAGTAGCCCTATCAAGACGGGAGCCAATTCACCCCTCCACTTT.

The sample holds many counts of this clone. The chain combines TRBV7-2 with TRBJ1-1, with D uncertain. The length of the CDR3 is 14 residues. Germline loops: CDR1 SGHTA, CDR2 FQGNSA. V gave up 7 bases and J gave up 1 base, with 13 bases separating them. Here the CDR3 DNA reads TGTGCCAGCATCCTGGACTTACAGAACACTGAAGCTTTCTTT. This sequence encodes CASILDLQNTEAFF.

This clone was seen a handful of times. This may be a read error, as it is one base from a much larger clone. DNA for the CDR3: TGTGCCAGCGGGCGGGGGGTAGGGGAGACCCAGTACTTC. Its protein product is CASGRGVGETQYF. The rearrangement uses TRBV6-1 and TRBJ2-7; 8 bases align to TRBD2. The end of the DNA fits TRBJ2-5 better, so the J call may be wrong. Germline CDR1 reads MNHNS; CDR2 reads SASEGT. The CDR3 has 13 amino acids.

This clone was observed many times. This chain connects TRBV14 to TRBJ2-6; D might be TRBD1 (6 bases). The CDR3 is 18 residues long. CDR1 SGHDN and CDR2 FVKESK come from the germline V gene. The V end lost 5 bases, the J end lost 4 bases, and 21 bases lay between the germline ends. CDR3 residues: CASSSGRSRGSGANVLTF. CDR3 DNA sequence: TGTGCCAGCAGCTCGGGAAGGTCGAGGGGGTCAGGGGCCAACGTCCTGACTTTC.

This clone was recorded at least ten times. The sample holds other DNA sequences that translate to the same CDR3. The V and J genes are TRBV7-2 and TRBJ2-3; D is unclear. Germline-derived CDR1 and CDR2 are SGHTA and FQGNSA. Deletions cut 5 bases from V and 0 bases from J, with 9 bases between. The CDR3 has 14 amino acids. The CDR3 nucleotides are TGTGCCAGCAGCCCCCAAGGTAGCACAGATACGCAGTATTTT. Protein: CASSPQGSTDTQYF.

This clone appeared once. This chain links TRBV20-1 with TRBJ2-7; D may match TRBD1 or TRBD2 (6 bases each). Trimming stripped 0 bases from V and 2 bases from J, with 17 bases between. CDR1 is DFQATT and CDR2 is SNEGSKA in the germline V gene (reference sequence). This CDR3 is built from 16 residues. CDR3 residues: CSARDGGRGVTYEQYF. The CDR3 DNA reads as TGCAGTGCTAGAGATGGGGGAAGGGGGGTAACCTACGAGCAGTACTTC.

The rearrangement uses TRBV12-3 or TRBV12-4 and TRBJ1-1; a possible D gene is TRBD1 (6 bases). V was pared by 10 bases and J by 5 bases, with 17 bases between. This CDR3 has 13 residues. The CDR3 reads CATSNGGSTEAFF. In DNA form, the CDR3 reads TGTGCCACCTCCAATGGGGGCAGTACTGAAGCTTTCTTT.

This clone was observed many times. The chain recombines TRBV27 with TRBJ1-1; TRBD1 matches at 7 bases. Germline CDR1 is MNHEY and CDR2 is SMNVEV (reference sequence). This CDR3 is 15 amino acids long. Unmatched junction bases numbered 4, after V lost 2 bases and J lost 1 base. In DNA form, the CDR3 reads TGTGCCAGCAGTTTACAGGGGGTAGGGAACACTGAAGCTTTCTTT. This encodes CASSLQGVGNTEAFF.

This clone was observed many times. J is TRBJ2-1 and V is TRBV5-1, with a possible D match to TRBD2 (5 bases). CDR1 is SGHRS and CDR2 is YFSETQ in the germline V gene. The V end lost 4 bases, the J end lost 4 bases, and 9 bases lay between the germline ends. The CDR3 totals 13 residues. DNA of the CDR3: TGCGCCAGCAGCGAGGGATTTTACAATGAGCAGTTCTTC. Amino acid sequence: CASSEGFYNEQFF.

This rearrangement joins TRBV20-1 to TRBJ1-3; 8 nucleotides agree with TRBD1. The CDR3 length is 14 residues. Germline V gives CDR1 DFQATT, CDR2 SNEGSKA (reference sequence). V trimming: 3 bases; J trimming: 2 bases; junction bases outside the gene matches: 3. The CDR3 sequence is CSASRQGTGNTIYF. In DNA, the CDR3 is TGCAGTGCTAGCCGACAGGGGACTGGAAACACCATATATTTT.

This clone was counted at least ten times. J is TRBJ2-7 and V is TRBV20-1; 7 bases match TRBD2. The CDR3 spans 14 residues. The V segment lost 4 bases and the J segment 2 bases; nucleotides outside the gene matches: 8. Germline values: CDR1 DFQATT, CDR2 SNEGSKA (reference sequence). The CDR3 sequence: CSAIRAGVTYEQYF. CDR3 nucleotide sequence: TGCAGTGCTATTCGGGCGGGGGTAACCTACGAGCAGTACTTC.

This clone appeared many times. This chain's CDR3 is CASKGGRGITSTDTQYF. The DNA of the CDR3 is TGTGCCAGTAAGGGGGGGAGAGGGATAACTAGCACAGATACGCAGTATTTT. The rearrangement joins TRBV19 to TRBJ2-3, with D maybe TRBD2 (7 bases). This CDR3 spans 17 amino acids. The V and J ends lost 7 bases and 0 bases respectively, with 20 bases between them. CDR1 LNHDA and CDR2 SQIVND come from the germline V gene (reference sequence).

At least ten counts were recorded for this clone. The V and J genes are TRBV14 and TRBJ2-7, with D tentatively TRBD1 (5 bases). This CDR3 is 15 amino acids long. Trimming took 1 base from V and 1 from J, leaving 11 bases between them. CDR1 SGHDN and CDR2 FVKESK come from the germline V gene. CDR3 in DNA: TGTGCCAGCAGCCAAGGGGCAGGGTGGTCCTACGAGCAGTACTTC. Protein: CASSQGAGWSYEQYF.

This clone has at least ten counts. The CDR3 reads CASRISGGASNEQFF. Here the CDR3 DNA reads TGTGCCAGCAGAATTAGCGGGGGGGCCTCCAATGAGCAGTTCTTC. V and J are TRBV6-1 and TRBJ2-1, with 11 nucleotides matching TRBD2. Per germline, CDR1 MNHNS and CDR2 SASEGT. The CDR3 runs to 15 residues. The V and J ends lost 6 bases and 6 bases, in that order; junction bases with no gene match: 7.

At least ten counts were recorded for this clone. This rearrangement joins TRBV4-1 to TRBJ2-6, with a weak D call TRBD1 (6 bases). Germline loops: CDR1 MGHRA, CDR2 YSYEKL. V was cut by 0 bases and J by 1 base, with 16 bases left in between. The CDR3 loop spans 19 amino acids. CDR3 protein: CASSQDRGPDRSGANVLTF. CDR3 sequence (DNA): TGCGCCAGCAGCCAAGATAGGGGCCCCGACAGGTCTGGGGCCAACGTCCTGACTTTC.

This clone was counted ten times or more. The DNA of the CDR3 is TGTGCCACCAGTGACTCCGCGGACAGGGGCCATGAGCAGTTCTTC. Its translation is CATSDSADRGHEQFF. The rearrangement uses TRBV24-1 and TRBJ2-1; 9 positions match TRBD1. The J segment lost 8 bases and the V segment lost 4 bases, leaving 8 bases of the junction unmatched. The length of the CDR3 is 15 residues. Germline V gene sequence: CDR1 KGHDR, CDR2 SFDVKD.

In regard to this clone: Given a much more abundant clone one base away, this may be a read error. The chain recombines TRBV20-1 with TRBJ1-2, with D unresolved. Germline-derived CDR1 and CDR2 are DFQATT and SNEGSKA (reference sequence). V dropped 1 base and J dropped 4 bases, with 7 bases sitting between them. CDR3 length: 12 amino acids. The CDR3 loop reads CSARVVPYGYTF. CDR3 DNA sequence: TGCAGTGCTAGAGTTGTGCCCTATGGCTACACCTTC.